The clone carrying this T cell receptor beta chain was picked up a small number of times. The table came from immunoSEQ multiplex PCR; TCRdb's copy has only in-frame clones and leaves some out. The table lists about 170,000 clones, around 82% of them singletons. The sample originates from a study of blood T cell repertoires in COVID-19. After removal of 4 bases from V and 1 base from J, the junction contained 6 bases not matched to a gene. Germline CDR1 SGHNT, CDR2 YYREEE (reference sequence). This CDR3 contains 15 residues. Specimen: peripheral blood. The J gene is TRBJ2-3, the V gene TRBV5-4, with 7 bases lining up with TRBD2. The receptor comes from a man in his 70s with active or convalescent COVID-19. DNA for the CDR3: TGTGCCAGCAGCCAAGGACTAGTCGGCACAGATACGCAGTATTTT. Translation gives CASSQGLVGTDTQYF. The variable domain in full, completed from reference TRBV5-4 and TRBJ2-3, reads ETGVTQSPTHLIKTRGQQVTLRCSSQSGHNTVSWYQQALGQGPQFIFQYYREEENGRGNFPPRFSGLQFPNYSSELNVNALELDDSALYLCASSQGLVGTDTQYFGPGTRLTVL.